These 15 T cell receptor beta chains originate from one sample sequenced in a study of STAT5B mutations in CD4+ large granular lymphocyte leukemia (dated by TCRdb to about 2022). The library came from the immunoSEQ multiplex PCR assay. The source is immuneACCESS, and TCRdb retained only in-frame sequences with V and J called. Part of the clones is not carried over; for the studies checked, unresolved V genes explain less than half of this, and the remainder is unexplained. Counted in this sample were 450 to 500 clones; 70% to 80% of them appeared once. The ten biggest clones cover 60% to 80% of the sample. Sequences were obtained from PBMCs. These receptors all stem from a woman in her forties with CD4+ T-cell large granular lymphocyte leukemia.

A note on this clone: This same CDR3 is encoded by further DNA sequences in the sample. The rearrangement uses TRBV19 and TRBJ1-2; no clear D gene. The CDR3 is 11 residues long. Trimming left V 8 bases short and J 1 base short, with 5 bases between. CDR1 is LNHDA and CDR2 is SQIVND in the germline V gene (reference sequence). CDR3 residues: CASRDNYGYTF. The CDR3 region has the DNA TGTGCCAGTCGGGATAACTATGGCTACACCTTC.

The genes are TRBV7-2 and TRBJ2-1, with a tentative D call TRBD2 (5 bases). The V gene's germline CDR1 is SGHTA and CDR2 FQGNSA. The V end was cut by 5 bases, the J end by 8 bases, with 13 bases between. This CDR3 contains 13 residues. The DNA for the CDR3 is TGTGCCAGCAGCGTTCCTAGCTCCGATGAGCAGTTCTTC. It yields the protein CASSVPSSDEQFF.

The chain is built from TRBV15 and TRBJ2-1; D possibly corresponds to TRBD2 (5 bases). Trimming stripped 4 bases from V and 1 base from J, with 14 bases between. The CDR3 consists of 16 residues. Germline V gene sequence: CDR1 LNHNV, CDR2 YYDKDF (reference sequence). CDR3 amino acids: CATSKPTIGSYNEQFF. DNA for the CDR3: TGTGCCACCAGCAAACCGACTATCGGGTCCTACAATGAGCAGTTCTTC. Full variable domain (missing parts from reference TRBV15 and TRBJ2-1): DAMVIQNPRYQVTQFGKPVTLSCSQTLNHNVMYWYQQKSSQAPKLLFHYYDKDFNNEADTPDNFQSRRPNTSFCFLDIRSPGLGDTAMYLCATSKPTIGSYNEQFFGPGTRLTVL.

This chain joins TRBV5-1 and TRBJ2-1, with TRBD2 matching 9 bases. The CDR3 length is 17 residues. CDR1 and CDR2 (germline): SGHRS, YFSETQ. The trim removed 2 bases at V and 3 bases at J, leaving 9 bases unmatched. The chain's CDR3 is CASSFLLLSGSYNEQFF. CDR3 nucleotides: TGCGCCAGCAGCTTCCTCCTCCTTAGCGGGAGCTACAATGAGCAGTTCTTC.

The J gene is TRBJ1-2, the V gene TRBV11-2; D not resolved. Germline values: CDR1 SGHAT, CDR2 FQNNGV. V gave up 5 bases and J gave up 7 bases, with 5 bases separating them. The CDR3 consists of 10 residues. CDR3 sequence: CASSRGGYTF. CDR3 nucleotides: TGTGCCAGCAGCCGAGGTGGCTACACCTTC.

The chain has TRBV7-2 and TRBJ1-2; a weak D match, TRBD1 (5 bases). Per the germline V gene, CDR1 is SGHTA and CDR2 is FQGNSA. The CDR3 spans 16 residues. The germline V and J ends were trimmed by 2 bases and 2 bases, with 15 bases remaining between them. Here the CDR3 reads CASSLRGRPSNYGYTF. CDR3 DNA: TGTGCCAGCAGCTTACGGGGCAGGCCAAGCAACTATGGCTACACCTTC.

This clone has just one count. Here the CDR3 DNA reads TGTGCCAGCAACGGACAGGGGTCCTACAATGAGCAGTTCTTC. Encoded protein: CASNGQGSYNEQFF. The V gene is TRBV5-6, the J gene TRBJ2-1; 9 bases are shared with TRBD1. The CDR3 sequence is 14 residues long. The J segment lost 1 base and the V segment lost 6 bases, leaving 2 bases of the junction unmatched. Germline V gives CDR1 SGHDT, CDR2 YYEEEE.

V is TRBV7-2 and J is TRBJ1-1; a weak D match, TRBD1 (5 bases). Germline CDR1 and CDR2: SGHTA and FQGNSA. Trimming pared 7 bases from V and 2 bases from J, leaving 14 bases between. The CDR3 consists of 14 residues. The CDR3 DNA follows: TGTGCCAGCAAAACCGGGACGGCTAACACTGAAGCTTTCTTT. Residues: CASKTGTANTEAFF. Together with reference TRBV7-2 and TRBJ1-1, the CDR3 gives the full variable domain: GAGVSQSPSNKVTEKGKDVELRCDPISGHTALYWYRQSLGQGLEFLIYFQGNSAPDKSGLPSDRFSAERTGGSVSTLTIQRTQQEDSAVYLCASKTGTANTEAFFGQGTRLTVV.

The chain uses TRBV10-3 and TRBJ1-2; 7 bases agree with TRBD1. The CDR3 spans 14 residues. V was pared by 6 bases and J by 5 bases, with 9 bases of the junction left unmatched. Germline V gives CDR1 ENHRY, CDR2 SYGVKD. CDR3 sequence: CAISPDRDGYGYTF. The CDR3 bases are TGTGCCATCAGCCCCGACAGGGATGGGTATGGCTACACCTTC.

Only a few counts were recorded for this clone. This likely stems from a read error, as it lies one base from a far larger clone. Other DNA sequences in this sample translate to the same CDR3. This sequence joins TRBV5-1 and TRBJ2-1, with D perhaps matching TRBD1 or TRBD2 (6 bases each). V was clipped by 4 bases and J by 2 bases, with 16 bases between them. The CDR3 contains 16 residues. Germline CDR1 and CDR2: SGHRS and YFSETQ. CDR3: CASSPLGGGPYNEQFF. The DNA for the CDR3 is TGCGCCAGCAGCCCGCTAGGAGGGGGACCCTACAATGAGCAGTTCTTC.

In nucleotides, the CDR3 is TGTGCCAGTAGTTCAGCCGGGACTAGCGTCTACGAGCAGTACTTC. Translated: CASSSAGTSVYEQYF. This chain connects TRBV19 to TRBJ2-7; 10 bases are shared with TRBD2. Germline V gene lookup returns CDR1 LNHDA and CDR2 SQIVND (reference sequence). The CDR3 spans 15 residues. Germline trimming cut 5 bases from V and 3 bases from J; bases unmatched to any gene: 7.

This clone has only one observation. The gene calls are TRBV5-4 and TRBJ1-1; 12 bases are a match to TRBD1. Germline loops: CDR1 SGHNT, CDR2 YYREEE (reference sequence). The ends lost 10 bases at V and 8 bases at J; junction bases unmatched: 6. The CDR3 is 12 residues long. CDR3 sequence reads: CAAGTGGSEAFF. In DNA form, the CDR3 reads TGTGCCGCCGGGACAGGGGGCTCCGAAGCTTTCTTT.

The genes are TRBV15 and TRBJ1-2; D perhaps matches TRBD1 (6 bases). V was clipped by 1 base and J by 8 bases, with 11 bases between them. The CDR3 is 13 amino acids. The V gene's germline CDR1 is LNHNV and CDR2 YYDKDF (reference sequence). The CDR3 sequence: CATSRVGGVGYTF. In DNA form, the CDR3 reads TGTGCCACCAGCAGAGTAGGGGGTGTGGGCTACACCTTC.

This clone appeared a few times. This rearrangement joins TRBV6-6 to TRBJ2-7; 7 nucleotides line up with TRBD1. The CDR3 runs 12 residues. V shed 6 bases, J shed 8 bases, and the junction held 7 bases outside the gene matches. The germline CDR1 and CDR2 sequences are MNHNY and SVGAGI (reference sequence). The CDR3 reads CASSPTGYKQYF. The DNA for the CDR3 is TGTGCCAGCAGCCCGACAGGGTACAAGCAGTACTTC.

The genes are TRBV5-1 and TRBJ1-1; D is possibly TRBD1 (6 bases). This CDR3 contains 13 residues. The germline V gene encodes CDR1 SGHRS and CDR2 YFSETQ. The V end lost 0 bases, the J end lost 4 bases, and 7 bases lay between the germline ends. In nucleotides, the CDR3 is TGCGCCAGCAGCTTGGCGGGGGCCACTGAAGCTTTCTTT. This encodes CASSLAGATEAFF.